A selection of T cell receptor beta chains follows, all from one sample in a study of blood T cell repertoires in COVID-19. The assay was immunoSEQ multiplex PCR, and TCRdb's table has in-frame clones only and misses some. This sample has about 290,000 clones, with 89% found just once. The sequenced material came from PBMCs or T cells enriched from blood (not recorded which). The receptors shown here come from a woman in her forties who had recovered from COVID-19. CDR3s include the opening cysteine and the closing phenylalanine or tryptophan. A D gene is named only where the DNA matches it firmly. Clone size appears in some rows only: once, few, many, or a class for an expanded clone.

CDR3 protein: CASSPDRRVHEQYF; CDR3 DNA: TGTGCCAGCAGCCCGGACAGGAGGGTCCACGAGCAGTACTTC; J gene: TRBJ2-7; D gene: NA; V gene: TRBV6-5; clone size: few
CDR3 protein: CASIEGGTGNTEAFF; CDR3 DNA: TGTGCCAGCATCGAAGGGGGGACAGGGAACACTGAAGCTTTCTTT; J gene: TRBJ1-1; D gene: TRBD1; V gene: TRBV6-5; clone size: NA
CDR3 protein: CASSIRTGGSYEQYF; CDR3 DNA: TGTGCCAGTAGTATTAGGACAGGCGGCTCCTACGAGCAGTACTTC; J gene: TRBJ2-7; D gene: TRBD1; V gene: TRBV19; clone size: NA
CDR3 protein: CASSGDYWGQEYF; CDR3 DNA: TGTGCCAGCAGCGGCGATTATTGGGGGCAGGAGTACTTC; J gene: TRBJ2-5; D gene: NA; V gene: TRBV7-9; clone size: once
CDR3 protein: CASRTRTGDNQPQHF; CDR3 DNA: TGTGCCAGCAGAACAAGGACAGGGGACAATCAGCCCCAGCATTTT; J gene: TRBJ1-5; D gene: TRBD1; V gene: TRBV6-5; clone size: NA
CDR3 protein: CASSLQGYTEAFF; CDR3 DNA: TGTGCCAGCAGCCTCCAGGGATACACTGAAGCTTTCTTT; J gene: TRBJ1-1; D gene: NA; V gene: TRBV7-2; clone size: NA
CDR3 protein: CASSLLGTGWNTGELFF; CDR3 DNA: TGTGCCAGCAGCCTCTTGGGGACAGGGTGGAACACCGGGGAGCTGTTTTTT; J gene: TRBJ2-2; D gene: TRBD1; V gene: TRBV3-1/TRBV3-2; clone size: NA
CDR3 protein: CASGLTPVETQYF; CDR3 DNA: TGTGCTAGTGGTTTGACTCCTGTAGAGACCCAGTACTTC; J gene: TRBJ2-5; D gene: NA; V gene: TRBV12-5; clone size: NA
CDR3 protein: CASSPGEGGGYTF; CDR3 DNA: TGTGCCAGCAGCCCCGGAGAGGGTGGTGGCTACACCTTC; J gene: TRBJ1-2; D gene: NA; V gene: TRBV27; clone size: NA
CDR3 protein: CATSRDQEFWTEAFF; CDR3 DNA: TGTGCCACCAGCAGAGATCAAGAGTTTTGGACTGAAGCTTTCTTT; J gene: TRBJ1-1; D gene: NA; V gene: TRBV15; clone size: NA
CDR3 protein: CASSPMGVGYTF; CDR3 DNA: TGTGCCAGCAGCCCCATGGGCGTCGGCTACACCTTC; J gene: TRBJ1-2; D gene: NA; V gene: TRBV7-2; clone size: NA
CDR3 protein: CASSPDRFNEKLFF; CDR3 DNA: TGTGCCAGCTCACCGGACAGGTTTAATGAAAAACTGTTTTTT; J gene: TRBJ1-4; D gene: TRBD1; V gene: TRBV18; clone size: NA
CDR3 protein: CASSSGGILTTNEKLFF; CDR3 DNA: TGTGCCAGCAGCTCGGGGGGGATTCTTACAACTAATGAAAAACTGTTTTTT; J gene: TRBJ1-4; D gene: NA; V gene: TRBV11-2; clone size: NA
CDR3 protein: CASSLVLTSGRDIQYF; CDR3 DNA: TGTGCCAGCAGCTTGGTCCTGACTAGCGGGCGTGACATTCAGTACTTC; J gene: TRBJ2-4; D gene: TRBD2; V gene: TRBV5-4; clone size: NA
CDR3 protein: CASSFSGGALSTDTQYF; CDR3 DNA: TGTGCCAGCAGTTTTAGCGGGGGGGCCCTAAGCACAGATACGCAGTATTTT; J gene: TRBJ2-3; D gene: TRBD2; V gene: TRBV7-2; clone size: NA
CDR3 protein: CASSQSQRAPWGVPLHF; CDR3 DNA: TGTGCCAGCAGCCAAAGTCAACGAGCTCCTTGGGGAGTACCCCTCCACTTT; J gene: TRBJ1-6; D gene: NA; V gene: TRBV14; clone size: NA
CDR3 protein: CASSPDRYRELFF; CDR3 DNA: TGCGCCAGCAGTCCGGACAGGTACAGGGAACTGTTTTTT; J gene: TRBJ1-4; D gene: TRBD1; V gene: TRBV4-1; clone size: few
CDR3 protein: CASSPVGGREQYF; CDR3 DNA: TGTGCCAGCAGCCCAGTCGGGGGGCGCGAGCAGTACTTC; J gene: TRBJ2-7; D gene: NA; V gene: TRBV9; clone size: NA
CDR3 protein: CASSQVETGWNTEAFF; CDR3 DNA: TGTGCCAGCAGCCAAGTGGAGACAGGCTGGAACACTGAAGCTTTCTTT; J gene: TRBJ1-1; D gene: NA; V gene: TRBV14; clone size: once
CDR3 protein: CASSGTSGGRIYEQYF; CDR3 DNA: TGCGCCAGCAGCGGGACTAGCGGGGGACGGATCTACGAGCAGTACTTC; J gene: TRBJ2-7; D gene: TRBD2; V gene: TRBV4-1; clone size: few
CDR3 protein: CASSQKTDSGSTDTQYF; CDR3 DNA: TGTGCCAGCAGCCAAAAGACGGACTCCGGGTCAACAGATACGCAGTATTTT; J gene: TRBJ2-3; D gene: NA; V gene: TRBV4-2; clone size: NA
CDR3 protein: CASSLASGVGNTIYF; CDR3 DNA: TGTGCCAGCAGCTTAGCGTCGGGTGTCGGAAACACCATATATTTT; J gene: TRBJ1-3; D gene: NA; V gene: TRBV7-6; clone size: NA
CDR3 protein: CASSESGGDYEQYF; CDR3 DNA: TGTGCCAGCAGTGAAAGCGGGGGCGACTACGAGCAGTACTTC; J gene: TRBJ2-7; D gene: TRBD2; V gene: TRBV6-1; clone size: NA
CDR3 protein: CATSQGTGYNSPLHF; CDR3 DNA: TGTGCCACCAGCCAAGGGACAGGGTATAATTCACCCCTCCACTTT; J gene: TRBJ1-6; D gene: TRBD1; V gene: TRBV15; clone size: NA
CDR3 protein: CASSPSVAARGHTEAFF; CDR3 DNA: TGTGCCAGCTCACCATCTGTAGCGGCCAGGGGGCATACTGAAGCTTTCTTT; J gene: TRBJ1-1; D gene: TRBD1; V gene: TRBV18; clone size: NA
CDR3 protein: CASSPGAGGYNEQFF; CDR3 DNA: TGTGCCAGTAGTCCAGGAGCGGGGGGATACAATGAGCAGTTCTTC; J gene: TRBJ2-1; D gene: TRBD2; V gene: TRBV19; clone size: NA
CDR3 protein: CASRDQTGVLTGELFF; CDR3 DNA: TGTGCCAGCAGGGACCAAACAGGGGTCCTCACCGGGGAGCTGTTTTTT; J gene: TRBJ2-2; D gene: TRBD1; V gene: TRBV2; clone size: NA
CDR3 protein: CASSQDPRRGIGETQYF; CDR3 DNA: TGCGCCAGCAGCCAAGACCCCCGCAGGGGGATAGGGGAGACCCAGTACTTC; J gene: TRBJ2-5; D gene: TRBD1; V gene: TRBV4-1; clone size: NA
CDR3 protein: CASSTQQSQGPQHF; CDR3 DNA: TGTGCCAGTAGTACGCAACAATCACAGGGACCCCAGCATTTT; J gene: TRBJ1-5; D gene: NA; V gene: TRBV19; clone size: once
CDR3 protein: CASAGSSYNEQFF; CDR3 DNA: TGCGCCAGCGCAGGAAGCTCCTACAATGAGCAGTTCTTC; J gene: TRBJ2-1; D gene: NA; V gene: TRBV4-1; clone size: NA
CDR3 protein: CATSRTGTNEKLFF; CDR3 DNA: TGTGCCACCAGCAGGACAGGGACTAATGAAAAACTGTTTTTT; J gene: TRBJ1-4; D gene: TRBD1; V gene: TRBV15; clone size: NA
CDR3 protein: CASSPGGLQAFF; CDR3 DNA: TGCGCCAGCAGCCCAGGGGGCTTGCAAGCTTTCTTT; J gene: TRBJ1-1; D gene: TRBD1; V gene: TRBV5-1; clone size: NA
CDR3 protein: CASNLRGGNNQPQHF; CDR3 DNA: TGTGCCAGTAATCTCCGGGGGGGGAACAATCAGCCCCAGCATTTT; J gene: TRBJ1-5; D gene: NA; V gene: TRBV19; clone size: NA
CDR3 protein: CASRRTSGTFETQYF; CDR3 DNA: TGCGCCAGCAGACGGACTAGCGGAACTTTTGAGACCCAGTACTTC; J gene: TRBJ2-5; D gene: TRBD2; V gene: TRBV5-1; clone size: NA
CDR3 protein: CASSTLDSGHNEQFF; CDR3 DNA: TGCGCCAGCAGCACCCTTGACAGCGGGCACAATGAGCAGTTCTTC; J gene: TRBJ2-1; D gene: NA; V gene: TRBV10-1; clone size: NA
CDR3 protein: CASSTGQGTYF; CDR3 DNA: TGTGCCAGCAGTACGGGACAGGGGACGTACTTC; J gene: TRBJ2-7; D gene: TRBD1; V gene: TRBV6-2/TRBV6-3; clone size: few
CDR3 protein: CASSAQDRGAGGNQPQHF; CDR3 DNA: TGTGCCAGCAGTGCCCAAGATCGGGGGGCGGGAGGCAATCAGCCCCAGCATTTT; J gene: TRBJ1-5; D gene: NA; V gene: TRBV25-1; clone size: NA
CDR3 protein: CASSFSGRTETQYF; CDR3 DNA: TGCGCCAGCAGCTTTAGCGGGAGGACGGAGACCCAGTACTTC; J gene: TRBJ2-5; D gene: TRBD2; V gene: TRBV5-1; clone size: NA
CDR3 protein: CSADGTGRYGYTF; CDR3 DNA: TGCAGCGCCGACGGGACAGGGAGATATGGCTACACCTTC; J gene: TRBJ1-2; D gene: TRBD1; V gene: TRBV29-1; clone size: NA
CDR3 protein: CATSRDRVTEKLFF; CDR3 DNA: TGTGCCACCAGTCGGGACAGGGTAACCGAAAAACTGTTTTTT; J gene: TRBJ1-4; D gene: TRBD1; V gene: TRBV15; clone size: NA
CDR3 protein: CASSLIEGIGYTF; CDR3 DNA: TGTGCCAGCAGTTTAATTGAGGGAATTGGCTACACCTTC; J gene: TRBJ1-2; D gene: NA; V gene: TRBV12-3/TRBV12-4; clone size: NA
CDR3 protein: CASSKSGGADYGYTF; CDR3 DNA: TGTGCCAGCAGCAAATCAGGGGGCGCGGACTATGGCTACACCTTC; J gene: TRBJ1-2; D gene: TRBD1; V gene: TRBV9; clone size: few
CDR3 protein: CASSTSKLWPGGHYNEQFF; CDR3 DNA: TGTGCCAGTAGTACCTCAAAACTTTGGCCAGGGGGCCACTACAATGAGCAGTTCTTC; J gene: TRBJ2-1; D gene: TRBD1; V gene: TRBV19; clone size: once
CDR3 protein: CASSLNPGLGTGELFF; CDR3 DNA: TGCGCCAGCAGCTTGAATCCTGGTCTCGGCACCGGGGAGCTGTTTTTT; J gene: TRBJ2-2; D gene: NA; V gene: TRBV5-1; clone size: NA
CDR3 protein: CASSDAGVNEQYF; CDR3 DNA: TGTGCCAGCAGTGACGCGGGGGTCAACGAGCAGTACTTC; J gene: TRBJ2-7; D gene: TRBD2; V gene: TRBV2; clone size: NA
CDR3 protein: CASSLALRSAGNTIYF; CDR3 DNA: TGCGCCAGCAGCTTGGCCCTACGGTCTGCTGGAAACACCATATATTTT; J gene: TRBJ1-3; D gene: NA; V gene: TRBV5-1; clone size: NA
CDR3 protein: CASSLVAGTNTEAFF; CDR3 DNA: TGTGCCAGCAGCTTAGTTGCGGGGACGAACACTGAAGCTTTCTTT; J gene: TRBJ1-1; D gene: NA; V gene: TRBV11-2; clone size: NA
CDR3 protein: CASSRAGQGGSPLHF; CDR3 DNA: TGTGCCAGCAGCCGGGCGGGACAGGGTGGTTCACCCCTCCACTTT; J gene: TRBJ1-6; D gene: TRBD1; V gene: TRBV3-1/TRBV3-2; clone size: NA
CDR3 protein: CASGFGQGTTDTQYF; CDR3 DNA: TGTGCTAGTGGTTTCGGACAGGGGACCACAGATACGCAGTATTTT; J gene: TRBJ2-3; D gene: TRBD1; V gene: TRBV12-5; clone size: NA
CDR3 protein: CASSPTYGGDSYNEQFF; CDR3 DNA: TGTGCCAGCAGCCCCACTTATGGCGGAGACTCCTACAATGAGCAGTTCTTC; J gene: TRBJ2-1; D gene: NA; V gene: TRBV3-1/TRBV3-2; clone size: NA
CDR3 protein: CASSTLAGGPDEQFF; CDR3 DNA: TGTGCCAGCAGCACACTAGCGGGGGGCCCAGATGAGCAGTTCTTC; J gene: TRBJ2-1; D gene: TRBD2; V gene: TRBV6-5; clone size: few
CDR3 protein: CASSLGQGAGYTF; CDR3 DNA: TGTGCCAGCTCCCTGGGACAGGGCGCTGGCTACACCTTC; J gene: TRBJ1-2; D gene: TRBD1; V gene: TRBV18; clone size: NA
CDR3 protein: CASSFSSGGAPTDTQYF; CDR3 DNA: TGCGCCAGCAGCTTCAGTAGCGGGGGGGCGCCGACAGATACGCAGTATTTT; J gene: TRBJ2-3; D gene: TRBD2; V gene: TRBV5-1; clone size: NA
CDR3 protein: CASSQDRSMGDEQFF; CDR3 DNA: TGCGCCAGCAGCCAGGACAGGTCTATGGGGGATGAGCAGTTCTTC; J gene: TRBJ2-1; D gene: TRBD1; V gene: TRBV5-1; clone size: NA
CDR3 protein: CASSEGGLAYQETQYF; CDR3 DNA: TGTGCCAGCAGTGAAGGGGGACTAGCGTACCAAGAGACCCAGTACTTC; J gene: TRBJ2-5; D gene: TRBD2; V gene: TRBV2; clone size: once
CDR3 protein: CASNPSSYNSPLHF; CDR3 DNA: TGTGCCAGCAATCCCAGCTCCTATAATTCACCCCTCCACTTT; J gene: TRBJ1-6; D gene: NA; V gene: TRBV2; clone size: NA
CDR3 protein: CSVEASSGTGGEQYF; CDR3 DNA: TGCAGCGTTGAAGCGTCTAGCGGGACCGGGGGAGAGCAGTACTTC; J gene: TRBJ2-7; D gene: TRBD2; V gene: TRBV29-1; clone size: NA
CDR3 protein: CASSDDRVFSYEQYF; CDR3 DNA: TGTGCCAGCAGTGATGACAGGGTATTCTCCTACGAGCAGTACTTC; J gene: TRBJ2-7; D gene: TRBD1; V gene: TRBV25-1; clone size: once